Shown below are 20 T cell receptor beta chains from a single sample sequenced in a study of a mutant IDH1 vaccine in newly diagnosed glioma. No cognate antigen is known for these TCRs. This sample's time point: week 5, during vaccination. In every dose of vaccine, 300 ug of mutant IDH1 20-mer peptide was given alongside topical imiquimod. The data were produced by immunoSEQ multiplex PCR, yet TCRdb's version contains in-frame clones alone and is incomplete. The sample holds over 50,000 clones, approximately 90% seen once. The sequencing used PBMCs, collected from a glioma patient whose treatment included an IDH1 peptide vaccine. The receptors originated from a woman in her 40s with glioma.

The V and J genes are TRBV27 and TRBJ2-2; D may correspond to TRBD1 or TRBD2 (6 bases each). The V end lost 8 bases, the J end lost 7 bases, and 17 bases lay between the germline ends. The CDR3 runs 14 residues. The V gene's germline CDR1 is MNHEY and CDR2 SMNVEV (reference sequence). CDR3 protein: CASLSLGGIGELFF. The CDR3 DNA reads TGTGCCAGCCTTTCGTTAGGGGGGATCGGGGAGCTGTTTTTT.

This clone appeared once. This chain links TRBV5-1 with TRBJ1-2, with 8 nucleotides matching TRBD1. The V and J ends lost 4 bases and 1 base, in that order; junction bases with no gene match: 9. The germline V gene encodes CDR1 SGHRS and CDR2 YFSETQ. This CDR3 contains 16 residues. CDR3 residues: CASSTPTGGFNYGYTF. In DNA form, the CDR3 reads TGCGCCAGCAGCACCCCCACAGGGGGGTTTAACTATGGCTACACCTTC.

This sequence joins TRBV5-4 and TRBJ2-7; 8 bases fit TRBD1. This CDR3 comprises 13 residues. V lost 5 bases, J lost 5 bases, and 6 bases stayed unmatched. Germline V gene data show CDR1 as SGHNT and CDR2 as YYREEE (reference sequence). The CDR3 reads CASRGDRSDEQYF. Here the CDR3 DNA reads TGTGCCAGCAGAGGGGACAGGTCCGACGAGCAGTACTTC.

V and J are TRBV9 and TRBJ2-2, with a possible D match to TRBD2 (6 bases). The ends were cut back, 1 base at V and 6 bases at J, with 7 bases in the middle. CDR1 is SGDLS, CDR2 YYNGEE, per germline. The length of the CDR3 is 13 residues. The DNA for the CDR3 is TGTGCCAGCAGCGTAACGGGAGCCGGGGAGCTGTTTTTT. Protein product: CASSVTGAGELFF.

The chain carries TRBV4-3 and TRBJ1-1, with D perhaps matching TRBD1 (5 bases). The CDR3 is 15 amino acids. V shed 0 bases and J shed 3 bases, with 11 bases lying between them. The V gene's germline CDR1 is LGHNA and CDR2 YSLEER. The CDR3 is CASSQEAGAYTEAFF. In DNA, the CDR3 is TGCGCCAGCAGCCAAGAGGCTGGGGCTTACACTGAAGCTTTCTTT.

The chain is built from TRBV5-8 and TRBJ1-2; D may be TRBD1 (6 bases). Per the germline V gene, CDR1 is SGHTS and CDR2 is YDEGEE. V was pared by 3 bases and J by 2 bases, with 8 bases between. The CDR3 is made up of 13 amino acids. CDR3 nucleotide sequence: TGTGCCAGCAGCTATGACAGGAACTATGGCTACACCTTC. It codes for CASSYDRNYGYTF.

The genes are TRBV4-1 and TRBJ2-7; D is uncertain. With 0 bases removed from V and 1 base from J, the gap between germline ends came to 13 bases. Germline CDR1 and CDR2: MGHRA and YSYEKL. This CDR3 is 16 amino acids long. The CDR3 sequence is CASSQDEKGGSYEQYF. CDR3 coding DNA: TGCGCCAGCAGCCAAGATGAGAAGGGTGGTTCCTACGAGCAGTACTTC.

The J gene is TRBJ2-7, the V gene TRBV5-4; TRBD2 agrees at 10 bases. The length of the CDR3 is 16 residues. Germline trimming cut 4 bases from V and 5 bases from J; bases unmatched to any gene: 12. The germline CDR1 and CDR2 sequences are SGHNT and YYREEE (reference sequence). CDR3 region: CASSKRTSGRRDEQYF. CDR3 in DNA: TGTGCCAGCAGCAAAAGGACTAGCGGACGCCGCGACGAGCAGTACTTC.

This rearrangement joins TRBV10-3 to TRBJ2-7, with TRBD2 matching over 7 bases. V lost 2 bases and J lost 4; bases outside the gene matches: 8. The CDR3 is 15 amino acids. Germline V gives CDR1 ENHRY, CDR2 SYGVKD. CDR3 sequence reads: CAISEPGEGRYEQYF. As DNA, the CDR3 is TGTGCCATCAGTGAGCCCGGGGAGGGACGGTACGAGCAGTACTTC.

This sequence joins TRBV6-5 and TRBJ1-1; D unclear. The V end lost 6 bases, the J end lost 5 bases, and 10 bases lay between the germline ends. The CDR3 is made up of 12 amino acids. Germline values: CDR1 MNHEY, CDR2 SVGAGI. CDR3: CASSPSATEAFF. For the CDR3, the DNA is TGTGCCAGCAGCCCGAGTGCAACTGAAGCTTTCTTT.

This rearrangement joins TRBV6-1 to TRBJ1-5; D gene uncertain. Looked up from germline, CDR1 is MNHNS and CDR2 is SASEGT. V lost 3 bases and J lost 5, with 5 bases in between. The CDR3 consists of 12 residues. The CDR3 here is CASSEGYQPQHF. Here the CDR3 DNA reads TGTGCCAGCAGTGAGGGTTATCAGCCCCAGCATTTT.

This chain links TRBV2 with TRBJ2-1, with TRBD1 matching 10 bases. Germline values: CDR1 SNHLY, CDR2 FYNNEI. CDR3 size: 14 residues. V gave up 7 bases and J gave up 8 bases; unmatched junction bases: 8. The CDR3 region has the DNA TGTGCCAGCACCGGGACAGGGGTCGACTATGAGCAGTTCTTC. It translates to CASTGTGVDYEQFF.

This chain uses TRBV25-1 with TRBJ2-1, with TRBD2 identical over 13 bases. Germline CDR1 and CDR2: MGHDK and SYGVNS. Trimming removed 4 bases from V and 3 bases from J; junction bases left unmatched: 3. This CDR3 comprises 16 residues. Here the CDR3 DNA reads TGTGCCAGCAGTGGGTGGACTAGCGGGAGCTACAATGAGCAGTTCTTC. The encoded protein is CASSGWTSGSYNEQFF.

The chain couples TRBV2 to TRBJ2-3; D gene ambiguous. The CDR3 spans 12 residues. The germline gives CDR1 SNHLY, CDR2 FYNNEI. The CDR3 sequence is CHRVREKDTQYF. The DNA for the CDR3 is TGTCACCGGGTAAGGGAAAAAGATACGCAGTATTTT.

This sequence joins TRBV7-9 and TRBJ1-1; weak D call: TRBD1 (5 bases). V shed 5 bases and J shed 5 bases, with 15 bases lying between them. CDR3 length equals 14 residues. Looked up from germline, CDR1 is SEHNR and CDR2 is FQNEAQ (reference sequence). The DNA for the CDR3 is TGTGCCAGCAGCAAAAGCAACAGGAAGACTGAAGCTTTCTTT. Translating it yields CASSKSNRKTEAFF.

This clone was observed a single time. The V call is TRBV4-1, the J call TRBJ1-4, with D perhaps matching TRBD1 (6 bases). From germline, CDR1 is MGHRA and CDR2 YSYEKL. The CDR3 is made up of 17 amino acids. Trimming took off 4 bases at V and 0 bases at J, with 15 bases between the two ends. CDR3 amino acids: CASSRILQGTTNEKLFF. The CDR3 DNA is TGCGCCAGCAGCCGGATACTACAGGGTACAACTAATGAAAAACTGTTTTTT.

The chain recombines TRBV2 with TRBJ1-2; possibly TRBD1 for D (5 bases). CDR3 length equals 13 residues. Germline CDR1 reads SNHLY; CDR2 reads FYNNEI. The V end lost 2 bases, the J end lost 8 bases, and 12 bases lay between the germline ends. The CDR3 here is CASSELGQSGYTF. The CDR3 region has the DNA TGTGCCAGCAGTGAATTGGGGCAGTCCGGCTACACCTTC.

The J gene is TRBJ2-3, the V gene TRBV5-4; TRBD2 agrees at 8 bases. This CDR3 contains 15 residues. V trimming: 1 base; J trimming: 1 base; junction bases outside the gene matches: 2. The germline CDR1 and CDR2 sequences are SGHNT and YYREEE (reference sequence). The DNA of the CDR3 is TGTGCCAGCAGCTTGCGGCGGGGGGGCACAGATACGCAGTATTTT. Residues: CASSLRRGGTDTQYF. Supplemented by reference TRBV5-4 and TRBJ2-3, the full variable domain reads ETGVTQSPTHLIKTRGQQVTLRCSSQSGHNTVSWYQQALGQGPQFIFQYYREEENGRGNFPPRFSGLQFPNYSSELNVNALELDDSALYLCASSLRRGGTDTQYFGPGTRLTVL.

This clone was picked up one time. The germline gene is not matched at one end of the junction; a read error may be the cause. The CDR3 DNA reads TGTGCCAGCAGTGTAAACACCCGCTCTGGGAACACCATATATTTT. Amino acids: CASSVNTRSGNTIYF. The gene calls are TRBV6-1 and TRBJ1-3; no reliable D call. CDR3 length equals 15 residues. CDR1 and CDR2 (germline): MNHNS, SASEGT.

This chain connects TRBV2 to TRBJ2-1, with 9 bases aligning to TRBD2. The V and J ends lost 4 bases and 6 bases, in that order; junction bases with no gene match: 7. Germline CDR1 SNHLY, CDR2 FYNNEI. The CDR3 sequence is 15 residues long. In DNA, the CDR3 is TGTGCCAGCAGTGTCCGGGCGGGAGGGTCCAATGAGCAGTTCTTC. It codes for CASSVRAGGSNEQFF.